This T cell receptor beta chain was retrieved from a study of shared clonotypes between healthy human individuals. Study-wide background: Every donor yielded three CD4 naive, three CD4 memory, two CD8 naive and one CD8 memory plate.

TCRdb keeps only in-frame clones here, not all; method: immunoSEQ multiplex PCR. Of some 2.4 million clones listed, over 85% were seen once; the top ten hold approximately 0.35%. The table lists this clone with a count of one. The J segment lost 4 bases and the V segment lost 0 bases, leaving 15 bases of the junction unmatched. Germline CDR1 LNHDA, CDR2 SQIVND (reference sequence). CDR3 length equals 19 residues. The chain couples TRBV19 to TRBJ2-1; 7 nucleotides match TRBD2. The sequenced sample was naive CD4+ T cells from PBMCs. Regarding subset: CD45RA+ positively selected. The source of this sequence is a young man in good health. Some clones in this sample may be carry-over from other donors' samples. The CDR3 spells CASSIDRGDGSFGYNEQFF. Here the CDR3 DNA reads TGTGCCAGTAGTATAGATCGGGGGGATGGGAGTTTCGGATACAATGAGCAGTTCTTC.